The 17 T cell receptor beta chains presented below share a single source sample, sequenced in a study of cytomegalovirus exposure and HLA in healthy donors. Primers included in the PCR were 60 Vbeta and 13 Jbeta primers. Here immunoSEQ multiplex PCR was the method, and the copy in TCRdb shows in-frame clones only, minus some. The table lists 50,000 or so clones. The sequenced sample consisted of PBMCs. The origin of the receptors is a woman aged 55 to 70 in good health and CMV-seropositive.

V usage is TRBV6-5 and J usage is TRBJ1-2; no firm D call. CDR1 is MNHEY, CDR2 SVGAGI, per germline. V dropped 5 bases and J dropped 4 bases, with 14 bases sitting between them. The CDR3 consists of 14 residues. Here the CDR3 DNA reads TGTGCCAGCAGTGAGGAATCCGGTGGCTATGGCTACACCTTC. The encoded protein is CASSEESGGYGYTF.

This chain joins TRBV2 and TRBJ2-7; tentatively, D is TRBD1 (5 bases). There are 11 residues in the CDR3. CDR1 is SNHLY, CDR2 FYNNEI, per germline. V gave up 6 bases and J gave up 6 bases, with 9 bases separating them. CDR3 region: CASSIRVEQYF. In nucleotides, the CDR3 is TGTGCCAGCAGCATCAGGGTCGAGCAGTACTTC.

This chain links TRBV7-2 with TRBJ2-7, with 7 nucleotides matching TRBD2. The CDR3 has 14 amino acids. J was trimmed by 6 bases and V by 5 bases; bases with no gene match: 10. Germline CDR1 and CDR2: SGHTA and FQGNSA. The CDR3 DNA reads TGTGCCAGCAGCCAAGCGGGATGGGCGGGCGAGCAGTACTTC. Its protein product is CASSQAGWAGEQYF.

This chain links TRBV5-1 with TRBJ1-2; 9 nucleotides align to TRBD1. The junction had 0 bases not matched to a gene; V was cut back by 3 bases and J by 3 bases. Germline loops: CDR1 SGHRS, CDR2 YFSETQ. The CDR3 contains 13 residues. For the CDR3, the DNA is TGCGCCAGCAGCTGGACAGGGGACTATGGCTACACCTTC. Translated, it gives CASSWTGDYGYTF.

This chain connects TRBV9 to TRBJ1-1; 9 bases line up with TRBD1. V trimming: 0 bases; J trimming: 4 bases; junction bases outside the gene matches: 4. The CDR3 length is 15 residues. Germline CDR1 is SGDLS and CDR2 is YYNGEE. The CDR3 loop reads CASSVADRGSTEAFF. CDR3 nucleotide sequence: TGTGCCAGCAGCGTAGCGGACAGGGGCAGCACTGAAGCTTTCTTT.

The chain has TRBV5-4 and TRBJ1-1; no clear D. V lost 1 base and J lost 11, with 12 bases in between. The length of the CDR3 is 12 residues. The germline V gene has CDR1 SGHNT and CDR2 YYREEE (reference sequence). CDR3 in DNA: TGTGCCAGCAGCTTGCTAGGTGTAGAGGCTTTCTTT. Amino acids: CASSLLGVEAFF.

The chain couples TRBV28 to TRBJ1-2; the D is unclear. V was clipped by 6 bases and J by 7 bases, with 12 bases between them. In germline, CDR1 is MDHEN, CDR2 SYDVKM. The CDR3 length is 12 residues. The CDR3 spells CASSPTRFGYTF. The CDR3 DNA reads TGTGCCAGCAGCCCCACCCGGTTTGGCTACACCTTC.

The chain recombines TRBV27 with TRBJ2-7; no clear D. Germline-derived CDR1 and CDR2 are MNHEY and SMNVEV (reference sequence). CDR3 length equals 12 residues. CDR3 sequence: CREVKSVYEQYF. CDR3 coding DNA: TGTCGAGAGGTCAAGAGCGTGTACGAGCAGTACTTC.

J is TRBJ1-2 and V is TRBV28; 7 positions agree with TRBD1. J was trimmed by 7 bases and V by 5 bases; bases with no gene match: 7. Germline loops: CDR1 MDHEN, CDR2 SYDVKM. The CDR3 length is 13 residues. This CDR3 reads CASSERQGAGYTF. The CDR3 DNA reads TGTGCCAGCAGTGAAAGACAGGGCGCTGGCTACACCTTC.

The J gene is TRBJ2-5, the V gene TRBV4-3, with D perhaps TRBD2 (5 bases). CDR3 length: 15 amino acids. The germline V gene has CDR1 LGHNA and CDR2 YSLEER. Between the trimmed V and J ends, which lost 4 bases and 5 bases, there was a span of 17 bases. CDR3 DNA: TGCGCCAGCAGCCGAAATTTCCTTAGCGCGGAGACCCAGTACTTC. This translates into CASSRNFLSAETQYF.

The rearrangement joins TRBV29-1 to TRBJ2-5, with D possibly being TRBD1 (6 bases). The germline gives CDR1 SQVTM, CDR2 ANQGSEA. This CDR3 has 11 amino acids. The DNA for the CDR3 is TGCAGGGCCGGACAGCAAGAGACCCAGTACTTC. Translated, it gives CRAGQQETQYF. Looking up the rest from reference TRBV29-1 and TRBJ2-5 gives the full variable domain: SAVISQKPSRDICQRGTSLTIQCQVDSQVTMMFWYRQQPGQSLTLIATANQGSEATYESGFVIDKFPISRPNLTFSTLTVSNMSPEDSSIYLCRAGQQETQYFGPGTRLLVL.

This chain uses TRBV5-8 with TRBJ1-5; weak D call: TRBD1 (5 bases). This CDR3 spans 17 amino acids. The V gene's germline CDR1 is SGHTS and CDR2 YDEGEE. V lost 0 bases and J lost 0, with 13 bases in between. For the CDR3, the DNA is TGTGCCAGCAGCTTGGGTTCCGGGACTCATAGCAATCAGCCCCAGCATTTT. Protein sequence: CASSLGSGTHSNQPQHF.

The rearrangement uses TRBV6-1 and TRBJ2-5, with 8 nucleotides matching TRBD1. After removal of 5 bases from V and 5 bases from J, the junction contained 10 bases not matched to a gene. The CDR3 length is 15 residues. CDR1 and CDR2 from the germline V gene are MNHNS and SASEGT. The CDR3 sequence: CASSPRTGSGETQYF. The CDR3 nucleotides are TGTGCCAGCAGTCCTCGGACAGGGTCGGGGGAGACCCAGTACTTC.

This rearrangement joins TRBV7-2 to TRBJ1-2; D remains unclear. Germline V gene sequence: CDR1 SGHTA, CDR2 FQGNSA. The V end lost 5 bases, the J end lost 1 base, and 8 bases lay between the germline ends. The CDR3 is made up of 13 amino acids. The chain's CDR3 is CASSPGYNYGYTF. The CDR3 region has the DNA TGTGCCAGCAGCCCGGGATATAACTATGGCTACACCTTC.

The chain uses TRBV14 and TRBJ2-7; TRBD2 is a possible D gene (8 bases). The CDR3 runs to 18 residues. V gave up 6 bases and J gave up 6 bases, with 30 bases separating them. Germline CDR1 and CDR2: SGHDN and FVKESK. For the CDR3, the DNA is TGTGCCAGCAGTCTATTTAATTCGGGGACAGCGGGGGAAGGCGAGCAGTACTTC. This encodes CASSLFNSGTAGEGEQYF.

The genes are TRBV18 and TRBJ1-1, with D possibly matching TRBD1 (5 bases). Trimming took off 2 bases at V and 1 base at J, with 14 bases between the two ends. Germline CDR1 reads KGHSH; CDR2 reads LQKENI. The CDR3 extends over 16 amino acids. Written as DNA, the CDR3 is TGTGCCAGCTCACCATATATGCAGGGCGCGAACACTGAAGCTTTCTTT. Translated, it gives CASSPYMQGANTEAFF.

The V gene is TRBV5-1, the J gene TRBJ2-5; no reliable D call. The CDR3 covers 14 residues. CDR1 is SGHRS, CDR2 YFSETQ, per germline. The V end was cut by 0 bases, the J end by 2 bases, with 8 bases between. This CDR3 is CASSLELGQETQYF. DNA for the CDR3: TGCGCCAGCAGCTTGGAGCTAGGTCAAGAGACCCAGTACTTC.